This T cell receptor beta chain was observed in a study of CDR3 diversity in severe acne. Using its own MiXCR run on the PCR reads, TCRdb lists one record per CDR3 protein. This sample has around 94,000 distinct CDR3 sequences; roughly half occur once, and the top ten carry about an eighth. Material: blood. This TCR was sampled from a male donor with acne.

The CDR3 sequence is CASSFSSPGQGPSAGELFF. The CDR3 DNA reads as TGTGCCAGCAGCTTCTCCTCTCCGGGACAGGGGCCCTCGGCCGGGGAGCTGTTTTTT. V and J are TRBV5-6 and TRBJ2-2; 10 bases map to TRBD1. Germline values: CDR1 SGHDT, CDR2 YYEEEE. Trimming took 2 bases from V and 6 from J; bases not matched to a gene: 16. This CDR3 has 19 amino acids. The full variable domain, rest sourced from reference TRBV5-6 and TRBJ2-2, is DAGVTQSPTHLIKTRGQQVTLRCSPKSGHDTVSWYQQALGQGPQFIFQYYEEEERQRGNFPDRFSGHQFPNYSSELNVNALLLGDSALYLCASSFSSPGQGPSAGELFFGEGSRLTVL.